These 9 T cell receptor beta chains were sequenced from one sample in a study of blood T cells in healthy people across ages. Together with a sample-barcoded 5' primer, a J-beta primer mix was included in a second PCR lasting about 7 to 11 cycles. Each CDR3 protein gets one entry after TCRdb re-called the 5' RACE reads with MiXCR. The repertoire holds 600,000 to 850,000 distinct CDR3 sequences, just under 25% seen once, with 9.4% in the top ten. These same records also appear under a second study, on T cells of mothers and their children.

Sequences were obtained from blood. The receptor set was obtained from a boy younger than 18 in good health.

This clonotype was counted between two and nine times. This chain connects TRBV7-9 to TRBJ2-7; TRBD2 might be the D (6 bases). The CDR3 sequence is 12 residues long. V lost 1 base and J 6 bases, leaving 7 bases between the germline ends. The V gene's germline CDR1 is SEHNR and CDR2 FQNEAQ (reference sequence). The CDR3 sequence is CASSLDGGEQYF. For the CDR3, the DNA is TGTGCCAGCAGCTTAGACGGGGGCGAGCAGTACTTC.

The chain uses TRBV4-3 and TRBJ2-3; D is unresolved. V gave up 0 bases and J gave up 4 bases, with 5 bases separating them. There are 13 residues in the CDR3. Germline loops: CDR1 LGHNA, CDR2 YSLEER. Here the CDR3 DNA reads TGCGCCAGCAGCCAAGATTTTTCAGATACGCAGTATTTT. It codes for CASSQDFSDTQYF.

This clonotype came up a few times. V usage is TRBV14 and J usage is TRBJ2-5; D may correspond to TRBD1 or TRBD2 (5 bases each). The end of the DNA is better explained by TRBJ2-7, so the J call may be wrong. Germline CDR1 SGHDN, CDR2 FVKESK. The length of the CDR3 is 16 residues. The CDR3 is CASSQEPGLRSYEQYF. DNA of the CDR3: TGTGCCAGCAGCCAAGAACCGGGGCTTAGGAGTTACGAGCAGTACTTC.

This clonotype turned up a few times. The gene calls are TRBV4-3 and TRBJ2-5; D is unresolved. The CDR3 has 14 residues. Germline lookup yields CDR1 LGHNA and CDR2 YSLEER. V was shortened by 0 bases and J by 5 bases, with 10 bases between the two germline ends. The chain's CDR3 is CASSQDLTRETQYF. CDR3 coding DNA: TGCGCCAGCAGCCAAGACCTGACCAGGGAGACCCAGTACTTC.

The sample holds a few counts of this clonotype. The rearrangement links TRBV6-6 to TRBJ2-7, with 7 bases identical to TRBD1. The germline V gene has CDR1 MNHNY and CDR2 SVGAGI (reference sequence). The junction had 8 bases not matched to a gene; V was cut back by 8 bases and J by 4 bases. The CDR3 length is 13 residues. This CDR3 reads CASFKGAEYEQYF. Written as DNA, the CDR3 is TGTGCCAGCTTCAAGGGGGCGGAATACGAGCAGTACTTC.

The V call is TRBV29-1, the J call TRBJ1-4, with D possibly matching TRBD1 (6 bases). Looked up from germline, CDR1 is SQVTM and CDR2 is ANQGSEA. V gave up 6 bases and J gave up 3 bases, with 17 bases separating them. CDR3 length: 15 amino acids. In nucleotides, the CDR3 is TGCAGCGTGGCGGACAGTCACAACGCTAATGAAAAACTGTTTTTT. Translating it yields CSVADSHNANEKLFF.

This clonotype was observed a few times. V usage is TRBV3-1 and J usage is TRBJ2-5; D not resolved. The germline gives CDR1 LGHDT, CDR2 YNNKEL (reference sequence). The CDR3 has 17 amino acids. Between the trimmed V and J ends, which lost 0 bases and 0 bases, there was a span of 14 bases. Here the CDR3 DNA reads TGTGCCAGCAGCCAAGAGTCAGTCGGGCCCGACCAAGAGACCCAGTACTTC. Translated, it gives CASSQESVGPDQETQYF.

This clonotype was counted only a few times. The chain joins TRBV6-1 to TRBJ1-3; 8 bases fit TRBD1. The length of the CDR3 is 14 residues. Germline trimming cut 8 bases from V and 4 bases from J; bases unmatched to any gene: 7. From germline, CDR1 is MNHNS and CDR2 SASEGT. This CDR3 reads CASQGASYGNTIYF. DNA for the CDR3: TGTGCCAGCCAGGGGGCTTCGTACGGAAACACCATATATTTT.

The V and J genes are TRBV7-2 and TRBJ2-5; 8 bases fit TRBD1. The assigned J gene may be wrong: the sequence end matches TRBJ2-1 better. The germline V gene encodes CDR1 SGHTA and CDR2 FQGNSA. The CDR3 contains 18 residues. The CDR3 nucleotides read TGTGCCAGCAGCTTAGGTAGGGGATTCGGGGACAGGCTCAATGAGCAGTTCTTC. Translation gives CASSLGRGFGDRLNEQFF.